A selection of T cell receptor beta chains follows, all from one sample in a study of T cell changes during pregnancy in multiple sclerosis. Data came from immunoSEQ multiplex PCR; TCRdb stores just in-frame clones and leaves some out. The sample records 85,000 to 130,000 clones, about 90% being singletons. The specimen comprised peripheral blood, sampled after pregnancy. Source of these receptors: a female donor with multiple sclerosis, enrolled in a pregnancy study. CDR3s include the opening cysteine and the closing phenylalanine or tryptophan. Each record gives: V gene, D gene, J gene, clone size, CDR3 DNA, CDR3 protein. D genes are given only for firm matches. Expanded clones get a size class; other rows say once, few or many, or leave the size out.

>TRBV2|-|TRBJ2-1|-
TGTGCCAGCACGGACCGACGATTAACTAGCAATGAGCAGTTCTTC
CASTDRRLTSNEQFF
>TRBV2|-|TRBJ2-2|-
TGTGCCAGACAGACAGGGGAGGGAACCGGGGAGCTGTTTTTT
CARQTGEGTGELFF
>TRBV11-1|-|TRBJ1-1|-
TGTGCCAGCAGCTCCGACAGGAGCACTGAAGCTTTCTTT
CASSSDRSTEAFF
>TRBV5-1|TRBD1|TRBJ1-1|-
TGCGCCAGCAGCTTTGGACAGGGAGGAAACACTGAAGCTTTCTTT
CASSFGQGGNTEAFF
>TRBV19|TRBD1|TRBJ1-4|once
TGTGCCAGTAGTAAAGAGGACAGGGGTGGAGAAAAACTGTTTTTT
CASSKEDRGGEKLFF
>TRBV7-8|-|TRBJ2-7|-
TGTGCCAGCAGCTTAGACATTAGCGGCACCTACGAGCAGTACTTC
CASSLDISGTYEQYF
>TRBV2|TRBD1|TRBJ1-2|-
TGTGCCAGCAAACTCCGGGACAGTAAAAACTATGGCTACACCTTC
CASKLRDSKNYGYTF
>TRBV18|TRBD1|TRBJ2-7|-
TGTGCCAGTTCAGGGACAGGGGACACCTACGAGCAGTACTTC
CASSGTGDTYEQYF
>TRBV6-5|TRBD1|TRBJ2-4|-
TGTGCCAGCAGCCAGACAGGGGCCCCCCCAAACATTCAGTACTTC
CASSQTGAPPNIQYF
>TRBV10-1|-|TRBJ2-2|once
TGCGCCAGCAGTGACCCGGGAACCGGGGAGCTGTTTTTT
CASSDPGTGELFF
>TRBV10-3|-|TRBJ2-5|-
TGTGCCATCAGTGATGGGACTAGACGGCAGGGGGGCCAGTACTTC
CAISDGTRRQGGQYF
>TRBV6-5|-|TRBJ1-1|-
TGTGCCAGCAGTTGGGGGGGTTGGGCCACTGAAGCTTTCTTT
CASSWGGWATEAFF
>TRBV7-9|TRBD2|TRBJ2-7|-
TGTGCCAGCAGCTCACGGGACTACCTTAGGGAGCAGTACTTC
CASSSRDYLREQYF
>TRBV6-5|TRBD2|TRBJ2-3|-
TGTGCCAGCAGAATAAGCGGGGGCACAGATACGCAGTATTTT
CASRISGGTDTQYF
>TRBV30|-|TRBJ1-5|-
TGTGCCTGGAGTGAGGCGCGGACTTCGGGCAATCAGCCCCAGCATTTT
CAWSEARTSGNQPQHF
>TRBV6-5|TRBD2|TRBJ2-7|-
TGTGCCAGCAGCCGGACTAGCGGCTACGAGCAGTACTTC
CASSRTSGYEQYF
>TRBV2|TRBD1|TRBJ2-1|-
TGTGCCAGCAGTTTAGACAGGGCCCTTATGGACAATGAGCAGTTCTTC
CASSLDRALMDNEQFF
>TRBV2|TRBD2|TRBJ2-3|-
TGTGCCAGCAGTGACCTTGTTAATAGCGGGGCCTACACAGATACGCAGTATTTT
CASSDLVNSGAYTDTQYF
>TRBV27|TRBD1|TRBJ1-1|once
TGTGCCAGCAGTTTAACAGGGGCTCGGAACACTGAAGCTTTCTTT
CASSLTGARNTEAFF
>TRBV5-1|TRBD1|TRBJ2-2|-
TGCGCCAGCAGCCCCCTACAGGGGGCGACCGGGGAGCTGTTTTTT
CASSPLQGATGELFF
>TRBV9|-|TRBJ2-7|-
TGTGCCAGCAGCGTAGAGGGGGGGCGCGAGCAGTACTTC
CASSVEGGREQYF
>TRBV18|TRBD1|TRBJ2-1|-
TGTGCCAGCTCCTCCGGGACAGGGGTGGCTGAGCAGTTCTTC
CASSSGTGVAEQFF
>TRBV9|-|TRBJ1-1|-
TGTGCCAGCAGCGTAGAAGCACAGGTACTGAACACTGAAGCTTTCTTT
CASSVEAQVLNTEAFF
>TRBV6-1|TRBD1|TRBJ1-2|-
TGTGCCAGCAGAAGGACAGGGAATGGCTACACCTTC
CASRRTGNGYTF
>TRBV4-1|TRBD1|TRBJ1-4|-
TGCGCCAGCAGCCAACCGAGGACAGGACTTAATGAAAAACTGTTTTTT
CASSQPRTGLNEKLFF
>TRBV5-1|-|TRBJ2-5|-
TGCGCCAGCAGCTTGGTAGCCAGGGAAGAGACCCAGTACTTC
CASSLVAREETQYF
>TRBV6-1|TRBD1|TRBJ2-5|-
TGTGCCAGCAGTGCCGGACAGGGGGCGAGGGAGACCCAGTACTTC
CASSAGQGARETQYF
>TRBV16|-|TRBJ2-7|-
TGTGCCAGCAGCCAATCGGTTCGCGGCGAGCAGTACTTC
CASSQSVRGEQYF
>TRBV28|TRBD2|TRBJ2-3|-
TGTGCCAGCAATTATAGACTAGCGGGATTTGTTACGCAGTATTTT
CASNYRLAGFVTQYF
>TRBV6-1|-|TRBJ1-1|-
TGTGCCAGCAGACAGGTGATGAACACTGAAGCTTTCTTT
CASRQVMNTEAFF
>TRBV19|TRBD2|TRBJ2-2|-
TGTGCCAGTAGTATGGGCGGGGGAGCTACCGGGGAGCTGTTTTTT
CASSMGGGATGELFF
>TRBV29-1|TRBD2|TRBJ2-1|-
TGCAGCGTTGAAGGTACCCGGACTAGCGGGAGGGAGTACAATGAGCAGTTCTTC
CSVEGTRTSGREYNEQFF
>TRBV7-8|TRBD1|TRBJ1-1|-
TGTGCCAGCAGCGTAGACAGGGCATCGGCTGAAGCTTTCTTT
CASSVDRASAEAFF
>TRBV6-5|TRBD2|TRBJ2-5|-
TGTGCCAGCAGTTGGGGATTAGCGGGGGGGAAAGAGACCCAGTACTTC
CASSWGLAGGKETQYF
>TRBV5-1|-|TRBJ2-1|-
TGCGCCAGCAGCCTCTCCGAAGCCGAGCAGTTCTTC
CASSLSEAEQFF
>TRBV6-6|TRBD2|TRBJ2-7|-
TGTGCCAGCAGTTACGGGCGGACTAGCGGGTCCTACGAGCAGTACTTC
CASSYGRTSGSYEQYF
>TRBV19|-|TRBJ2-3|-
TGTGCCAGTAGTATGGACAGAACAGATACGCAGTATTTT
CASSMDRTDTQYF
>TRBV2|-|TRBJ1-2|-
TGTGCCAGCAGTGAAACAGCTAACTATGGCTACACCTTC
CASSETANYGYTF
>TRBV18|-|TRBJ2-3|-
TGTGCCAGCTCACCAGCCGGGGTTGCAGATACGCAGTATTTT
CASSPAGVADTQYF
>TRBV11-3|TRBD1|TRBJ1-3|-
TGTGCCAGCAGCCTCCGGACAGGGGGCCCCTCTGGAAACACCATATATTTT
CASSLRTGGPSGNTIYF
>TRBV25-1|-|TRBJ2-2|-
TGTGCCAGCAGTGAATCGTACACCGGGGAGCTGTTTTTT
CASSESYTGELFF
>TRBV6-1|-|TRBJ2-3|-
TGTGCCAGCAGCACCCCAGGAGATACGCAGTATTTT
CASSTPGDTQYF
>TRBV29-1|TRBD1|TRBJ1-1|-
TGCAGCGCCCAGGGGGCTGAAGCTTTCTTT
CSAQGAEAFF
>TRBV7-8|-|TRBJ2-7|once
TGTGCCAGCTGTAAAGGGGGAGAGTCCGAGCAGTACTTC
CASCKGGESEQYF
>TRBV28|TRBD1|TRBJ1-2|-
TGTGCCAGCAGTTTACAGGGGGCTTGGCTGGGCTACACCTTC
CASSLQGAWLGYTF
>TRBV28|TRBD2|TRBJ2-3|-
TGTGCCAGCAGTCCATGGACTAGCGTCACAGATACGCAGTATTTT
CASSPWTSVTDTQYF